This note documents a single T cell receptor (beta chain) sequence. The use of a sample-barcoded 5' primer and a J-beta primer mix characterized a second PCR of about 7 to 12 cycles. From the 5' RACE reads, TCRdb called clonotypes with MiXCR, one entry per CDR3 protein. Altogether around 780,000 distinct CDR3 sequences are present, around 24% being singletons, with the ten largest covering around 2.9%. The sample originates from a study of blood T cells in healthy people across ages. The germline gives CDR1 DFQATT, CDR2 SNEGSKA (reference sequence). Trimming stripped 5 bases from V and 5 bases from J, with 20 bases between. CDR3 length: 15 residues. The same data also went into a second study, on T cells of mothers and their children. That study adds: Sample barcodes and 2-4 random nucleotides came from the second PCR's M1S primer.

The chain is built from TRBV20-1 and TRBJ2-3; D is perhaps TRBD1 (6 bases). The source is a boy between 10 and 17 years old in good health. The sample was blood. CDR3 region: CSAPRPGGEEDTQYF. The CDR3 DNA sequence: TGCAGTGCTCCCCGACCTGGGGGCGAGGAAGATACGCAGTATTTT.